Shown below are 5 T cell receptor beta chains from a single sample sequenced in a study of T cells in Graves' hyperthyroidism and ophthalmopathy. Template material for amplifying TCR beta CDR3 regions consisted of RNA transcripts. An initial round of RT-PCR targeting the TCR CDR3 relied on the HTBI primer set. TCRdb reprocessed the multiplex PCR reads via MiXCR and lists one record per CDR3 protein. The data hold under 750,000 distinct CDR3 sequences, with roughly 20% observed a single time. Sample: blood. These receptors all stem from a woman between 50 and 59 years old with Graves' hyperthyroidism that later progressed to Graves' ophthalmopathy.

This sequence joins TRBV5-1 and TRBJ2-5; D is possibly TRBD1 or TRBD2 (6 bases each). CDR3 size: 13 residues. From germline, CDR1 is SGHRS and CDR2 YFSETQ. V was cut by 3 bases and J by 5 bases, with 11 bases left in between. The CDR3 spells CASSSGGLETQYF. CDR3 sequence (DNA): TGCGCCAGCAGCTCTGGGGGGCTGGAGACCCAGTACTTC.

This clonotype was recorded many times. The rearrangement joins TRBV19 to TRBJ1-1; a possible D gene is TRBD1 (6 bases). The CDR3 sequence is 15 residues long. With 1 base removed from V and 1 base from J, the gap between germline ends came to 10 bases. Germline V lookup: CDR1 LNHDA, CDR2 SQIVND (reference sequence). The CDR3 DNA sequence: TGTGCCAGTAGTATAGTATCGGGACAGAACACTGAAGCTTTCTTT. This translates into CASSIVSGQNTEAFF.

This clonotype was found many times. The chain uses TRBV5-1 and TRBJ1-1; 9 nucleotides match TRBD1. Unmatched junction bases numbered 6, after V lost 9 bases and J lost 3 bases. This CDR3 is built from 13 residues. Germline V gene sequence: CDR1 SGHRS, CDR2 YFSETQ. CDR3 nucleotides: TGCGCCACCGGGACAGGGAGTGACACTGAAGCTTTCTTT. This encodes CATGTGSDTEAFF.

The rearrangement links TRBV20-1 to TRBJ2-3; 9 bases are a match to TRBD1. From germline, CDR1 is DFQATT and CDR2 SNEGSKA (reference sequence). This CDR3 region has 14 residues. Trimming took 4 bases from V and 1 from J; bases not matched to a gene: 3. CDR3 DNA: TGCAGTGCTACAGACAGGGGGGGCACAGATACGCAGTATTTT. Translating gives CSATDRGGTDTQYF.

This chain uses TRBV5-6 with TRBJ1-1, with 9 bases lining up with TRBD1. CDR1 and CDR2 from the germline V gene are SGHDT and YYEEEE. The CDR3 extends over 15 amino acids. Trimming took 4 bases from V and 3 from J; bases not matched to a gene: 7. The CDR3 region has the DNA TGTGCCAGCAGCAAACCCGGGACAGGGTACACTGAAGCTTTCTTT. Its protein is CASSKPGTGYTEAFF.